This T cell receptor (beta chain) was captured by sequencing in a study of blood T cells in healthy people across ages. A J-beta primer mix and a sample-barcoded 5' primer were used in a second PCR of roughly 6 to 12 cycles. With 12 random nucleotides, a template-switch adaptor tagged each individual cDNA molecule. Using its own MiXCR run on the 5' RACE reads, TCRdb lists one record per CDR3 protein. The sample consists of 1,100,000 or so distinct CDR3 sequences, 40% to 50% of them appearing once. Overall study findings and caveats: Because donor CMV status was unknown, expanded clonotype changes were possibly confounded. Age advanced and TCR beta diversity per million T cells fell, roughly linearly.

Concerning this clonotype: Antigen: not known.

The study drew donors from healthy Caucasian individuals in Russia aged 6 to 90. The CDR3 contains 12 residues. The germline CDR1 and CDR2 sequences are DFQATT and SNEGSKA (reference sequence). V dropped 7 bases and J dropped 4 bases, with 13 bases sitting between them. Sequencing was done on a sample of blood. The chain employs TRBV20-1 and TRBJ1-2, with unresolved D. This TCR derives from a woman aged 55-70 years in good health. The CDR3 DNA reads TGCAGTGTACTGGACGGCATCTATGGCTACACCTTC. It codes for CSVLDGIYGYTF.